This is a list of T cell receptor beta chains from one sample in a study of CD8 T cells in Susac syndrome. A single record per CDR3 protein comes from TCRdb applying MiXCR to the immunoSEQ multiplex PCR reads. This sample has around 79,000 distinct CDR3 sequences; about 95% occur once, and the top ten carry about 0.4%. The material sequenced was CD8+ T cells from PBMCs. The receptors come from a human donor with multiple sclerosis. Both conserved end residues are part of each CDR3. Fields, in order: CDR3 protein, CDR3 DNA, J gene, clone size, D gene, V gene. The D gene is left open where the match is weak. Some rows have no size entry. The others give once, few or many, or a class for an expanded clone.

CDR3: CASSLGQYYNEQFF
DNA: TGTGCCAGCAGCTTGGGCCAATACTACAATGAGCAGTTCTTC
J: TRBJ2-1
size: NA
D: NA
V: TRBV13

CDR3: CASTKTPAGETQYF
DNA: TGTGCCAGCACTAAGACCCCGGCAGGCGAGACCCAGTACTTC
J: TRBJ2-5
size: NA
D: NA
V: TRBV12-3/TRBV12-4

CDR3: CSVAPSFTYEQYF
DNA: TGCAGCGTCGCCCCTAGCTTCACCTACGAGCAGTACTTC
J: TRBJ2-7
size: NA
D: NA
V: TRBV29-1

CDR3: CSVQVSWVSGNTIYF
DNA: TGCAGCGTACAGGTATCCTGGGTCTCTGGAAACACCATATATTTT
J: TRBJ1-3
size: NA
D: NA
V: TRBV29-1

CDR3: CAIVGVGRSYEQYF
DNA: TGTGCCATCGTGGGGGTAGGACGCTCCTACGAGCAGTACTTC
J: TRBJ2-7
size: NA
D: NA
V: TRBV7-2

CDR3: CASSPLSGRAVNTQYF
DNA: TGTGCCAGCAGCCCCCTTAGCGGGAGGGCCGTAAATACGCAGTATTTT
J: TRBJ2-3
size: once
D: TRBD2
V: TRBV11-2

CDR3: CASNTLASAFYGHTF
DNA: TGTGCCAGCAATACCCTAGCGTCGGCCTTCTACGGCCACACCTTC
J: TRBJ1-2
size: once
D: NA
V: TRBV6-6

CDR3: CASSQDPAVNYGYTF
DNA: TGCGCCAGCAGCCAAGATCCTGCAGTCAACTATGGCTACACCTTC
J: TRBJ1-2
size: NA
D: NA
V: TRBV4-1

CDR3: CASSQETGQTNEKLFF
DNA: TGCGCCAGCAGCCAAGAGACCGGACAGACAAATGAAAAACTGTTTTTT
J: TRBJ1-4
size: NA
D: NA
V: TRBV4-1

CDR3: CASSLIPAQGANTGELFF
DNA: TGTGCCAGCAGTTTGATCCCCGCGCAGGGGGCGAACACCGGGGAGCTGTTTTTT
J: TRBJ2-2
size: NA
D: TRBD1
V: TRBV12-3/TRBV12-4

CDR3: CASSIGGIEEQFF
DNA: TGTGCCAGTAGTATAGGGGGAATTGAGGAGCAGTTCTTC
J: TRBJ2-1
size: NA
D: NA
V: TRBV19

CDR3: CASSMTSGRAEDTQYF
DNA: TGTGCCAGCAGTATGACTAGCGGGAGGGCTGAGGATACGCAGTATTTT
J: TRBJ2-3
size: NA
D: TRBD2
V: TRBV28

CDR3: CASRGDTGELFF
DNA: TGTGCCAGCAGGGGAGACACCGGGGAGCTGTTTTTT
J: TRBJ2-2
size: NA
D: NA
V: TRBV7-3

CDR3: CASSQPWDEQYF
DNA: TGTGCCAGCAGCCAACCTTGGGACGAGCAGTACTTC
J: TRBJ2-7
size: NA
D: NA
V: TRBV7-2

CDR3: CASSDSTAQETQYF
DNA: TGTGCCAGCAGCGACTCGACGGCCCAAGAGACCCAGTACTTC
J: TRBJ2-5
size: NA
D: NA
V: TRBV12-3/TRBV12-4

CDR3: CASSPDWETQYF
DNA: TGTGCCAGCAGTCCCGATTGGGAGACCCAGTACTTC
J: TRBJ2-5
size: NA
D: NA
V: TRBV6-5

CDR3: CASSSSIGANQPQHF
DNA: TGTGCCAGCAGCTCGTCGATCGGGGCCAATCAGCCCCAGCATTTT
J: TRBJ1-5
size: NA
D: NA
V: TRBV7-9

CDR3: CASMQAITYNEQFF
DNA: TGTGCCAGTATGCAGGCGATAACCTACAATGAGCAGTTCTTC
J: TRBJ2-1
size: NA
D: NA
V: TRBV19

CDR3: CATSTGGHEQFF
DNA: TGTGCCACCAGCACCGGGGGCCATGAGCAGTTCTTC
J: TRBJ2-1
size: NA
D: NA
V: TRBV15

CDR3: CASSLSGDVPGRAFF
DNA: TGTGCCAGCTCCTTAAGCGGGGATGTTCCGGGCCGGGCTTTCTTT
J: TRBJ1-1
size: NA
D: NA
V: TRBV6-5

CDR3: CSDSEVAGNTIYF
DNA: TGCAGCGACTCGGAGGTCGCTGGAAACACCATATATTTT
J: TRBJ1-3
size: NA
D: NA
V: TRBV29-1

CDR3: CSAIAGMGNEQFF
DNA: TGCAGTGCCATAGCGGGAATGGGCAATGAGCAGTTCTTC
J: TRBJ2-1
size: NA
D: TRBD2
V: TRBV20-1

CDR3: CASSGLAGGPDTQYF
DNA: TGTGCCAGCAGTGGACTAGCGGGAGGGCCAGATACGCAGTATTTT
J: TRBJ2-3
size: NA
D: TRBD2
V: TRBV6-1

CDR3: CATRLAGYNEQFF
DNA: TGTGCCACGAGACTAGCGGGATACAATGAGCAGTTCTTC
J: TRBJ2-1
size: NA
D: TRBD2
V: TRBV19

CDR3: CASSISAGRESTDTQYF
DNA: TGTGCCAGTAGTATTTCAGCCGGACGGGAATCCACAGATACGCAGTATTTT
J: TRBJ2-3
size: NA
D: NA
V: TRBV19

CDR3: CSVEDIGEGYQETQYF
DNA: TGCAGCGTTGAAGATATCGGGGAAGGGTACCAAGAGACCCAGTACTTC
J: TRBJ2-5
size: NA
D: NA
V: TRBV29-1

CDR3: CASSKQGRPVETQYF
DNA: TGTGCCAGCAGCAAACAGGGGAGGCCGGTAGAGACCCAGTACTTC
J: TRBJ2-5
size: NA
D: NA
V: TRBV7-3

CDR3: CASSLASGARTEAFF
DNA: TGTGCCAGCAGCTTAGCTTCAGGGGCCCGCACTGAAGCTTTCTTT
J: TRBJ1-1
size: NA
D: NA
V: TRBV7-9

CDR3: CASSQAGAAYNEQFF
DNA: TGTGCCAGCAGCCAAGCGGGAGCAGCTTACAATGAGCAGTTCTTC
J: TRBJ2-1
size: NA
D: TRBD2
V: TRBV5-4

CDR3: CSARDYLGGSHEKLFF
DNA: TGCAGTGCTAGAGATTATCTCGGGGGCAGTCATGAAAAACTGTTTTTT
J: TRBJ1-4
size: NA
D: NA
V: TRBV20-1

CDR3: CAWAQSYEQYF
DNA: TGTGCCTGGGCCCAGAGCTACGAGCAGTACTTC
J: TRBJ2-7
size: NA
D: NA
V: TRBV30

CDR3: CASSSEPLSYNEQFF
DNA: TGTGCCAGCAGTTCTGAACCCCTAAGCTACAATGAGCAGTTCTTC
J: TRBJ2-1
size: once
D: NA
V: TRBV6-5

CDR3: CASTSGGIEQYF
DNA: TGTGCCAGCACCTCGGGGGGCATCGAGCAGTACTTC
J: TRBJ2-7
size: NA
D: NA
V: TRBV27

CDR3: CASSYREGLDEQFF
DNA: TGTGCCAGCAGTTACCGGGAAGGACTAGATGAGCAGTTCTTC
J: TRBJ2-1
size: NA
D: TRBD2
V: TRBV6-2/TRBV6-3

CDR3: CASIGSGEENEQYF
DNA: TGCGCCAGCATTGGTAGCGGGGAGGAGAACGAGCAGTACTTC
J: TRBJ2-7
size: NA
D: TRBD2
V: TRBV5-1

CDR3: CASSPGTSGSYNEQFF
DNA: TGTGCCAGCAGTCCCGGGACTAGCGGCTCCTACAATGAGCAGTTCTTC
J: TRBJ2-1
size: NA
D: TRBD2
V: TRBV27

CDR3: CASTLKISGNTIYF
DNA: TGTGCCAGTACCCTCAAGATCTCTGGAAACACCATATATTTT
J: TRBJ1-3
size: NA
D: NA
V: TRBV19

CDR3: CASNTPGQGTGELFF
DNA: TGTGCCAGTAACACCCCGGGACAGGGCACCGGGGAGCTGTTTTTT
J: TRBJ2-2
size: NA
D: TRBD1
V: TRBV19

CDR3: CASSTRAAMGRDTF
DNA: TGTGCCAGCAGTACCCGGGCCGCTATGGGGCGAGACACCTTC
J: TRBJ1-2
size: once
D: NA
V: TRBV27

CDR3: CASSLSTVNTEAFF
DNA: TGTGCCAGCAGCCTGTCGACCGTGAACACTGAAGCTTTCTTT
J: TRBJ1-1
size: NA
D: NA
V: TRBV7-2

CDR3: CASSQPGTRGYTF
DNA: TGCGCCAGCAGCCAACCCGGGACAAGAGGCTACACCTTC
J: TRBJ1-2
size: NA
D: NA
V: TRBV4-1

CDR3: CASTGGINNEQFF
DNA: TGTGCCAGCACGGGAGGGATCAACAATGAGCAGTTCTTC
J: TRBJ2-1
size: NA
D: TRBD2
V: TRBV12-3/TRBV12-4

CDR3: CSARDSYGYTF
DNA: TGCAGTGCCCGGGACTCTTATGGCTACACCTTC
J: TRBJ1-2
size: NA
D: NA
V: TRBV20-1

CDR3: CASSVQGNQPQHF
DNA: TGCGCCAGCAGCGTACAGGGGAATCAGCCCCAGCATTTT
J: TRBJ1-5
size: NA
D: TRBD1
V: TRBV5-1

CDR3: CASSPTPRTGSYYEQYF
DNA: TGTGCCAGCAGTCCTACCCCTCGGACAGGGAGTTACTACGAGCAGTACTTC
J: TRBJ2-7
size: NA
D: TRBD1
V: TRBV27

CDR3: CASSPLTSGVNTGELFF
DNA: TGCGCCAGCAGCCCACTGACTAGCGGGGTAAACACCGGGGAGCTGTTTTTT
J: TRBJ2-2
size: NA
D: TRBD2
V: TRBV4-3

CDR3: CASSLGTGFTSTDTQYF
DNA: TGCGCCAGCAGCTTGGGGACAGGGTTTACCTCGACAGATACGCAGTATTTT
J: TRBJ2-3
size: NA
D: TRBD1
V: TRBV5-1

CDR3: CASRGTSGRGRETQYF
DNA: TGTGCCAGCAGGGGGACTAGCGGGAGGGGTAGAGAGACCCAGTACTTC
J: TRBJ2-5
size: NA
D: TRBD2
V: TRBV2

CDR3: CSVEDLAGGTYEQYF
DNA: TGCAGCGTTGAAGATCTAGCGGGGGGAACCTACGAGCAGTACTTC
J: TRBJ2-7
size: NA
D: TRBD2
V: TRBV29-1

CDR3: CASSPVGNEQFF
DNA: TGTGCCAGCAGTCCCGTCGGCAATGAGCAGTTCTTC
J: TRBJ2-1
size: NA
D: NA
V: TRBV25-1

CDR3: CASSLVGQESTDTQYF
DNA: TGTGCCAGCAGTTTAGTTGGACAGGAGAGCACAGATACGCAGTATTTT
J: TRBJ2-3
size: NA
D: TRBD1
V: TRBV12-3/TRBV12-4

CDR3: CASSHRVPLYEQYF
DNA: TGTGCCAGCAGCCACCGGGTCCCACTCTACGAGCAGTACTTC
J: TRBJ2-7
size: NA
D: NA
V: TRBV27

CDR3: CSADPGTEAVEQYF
DNA: TGCAGTGCCGATCCCGGGACAGAGGCCGTGGAGCAGTACTTC
J: TRBJ2-7
size: NA
D: TRBD1
V: TRBV20-1

CDR3: CASSSTGTSGTYEQYF
DNA: TGTGCCAGCAGCTCGACCGGGACTAGCGGAACCTACGAGCAGTACTTC
J: TRBJ2-7
size: NA
D: TRBD2
V: TRBV3-1

CDR3: CSARGVLAGANYNEQFF
DNA: TGCAGTGCTAGGGGCGTCCTAGCGGGAGCGAACTACAATGAGCAGTTCTTC
J: TRBJ2-1
size: NA
D: TRBD2
V: TRBV20-1

CDR3: CASRPGQGNEQYF
DNA: TGTGCCAGCAGACCGGGACAGGGTAACGAGCAGTACTTC
J: TRBJ2-7
size: NA
D: TRBD1
V: TRBV7-9

CDR3: CASSYGASTEAFF
DNA: TGTGCCAGCAGTTACGGCGCCTCCACTGAAGCTTTCTTT
J: TRBJ1-1
size: NA
D: NA
V: TRBV27